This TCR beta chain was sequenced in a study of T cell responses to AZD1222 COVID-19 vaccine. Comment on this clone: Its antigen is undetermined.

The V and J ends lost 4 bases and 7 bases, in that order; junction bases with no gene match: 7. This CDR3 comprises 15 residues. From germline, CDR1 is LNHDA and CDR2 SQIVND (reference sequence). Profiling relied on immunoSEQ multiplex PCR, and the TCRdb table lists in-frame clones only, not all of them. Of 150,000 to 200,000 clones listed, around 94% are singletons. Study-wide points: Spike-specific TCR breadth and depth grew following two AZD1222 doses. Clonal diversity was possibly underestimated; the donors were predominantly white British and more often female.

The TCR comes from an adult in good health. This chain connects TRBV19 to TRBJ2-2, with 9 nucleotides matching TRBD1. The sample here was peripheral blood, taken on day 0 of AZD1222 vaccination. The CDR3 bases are TGTGCCAGTAGTAAGCCGGGACAGGGCGACGGGGAGCTGTTTTTT. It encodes CASSKPGQGDGELFF.